The T cell receptor beta chain under discussion was sequenced for a study of cytomegalovirus exposure and HLA in healthy donors. Background on the study: One earlier analysis, a look at about 179 million T cells, found about 100 million unique TCR beta sequences.

The CDR3 consists of 15 residues. Per germline, CDR1 SGHRS and CDR2 YFSETQ. With V trimmed by 4 bases and J by 4 bases, 6 bases remained unmatched. Study-wide results and caveats: Researchers reported from a later analysis that most CMV-associated TCR beta chains appeared HLA-restricted. A later analysis found TCR association rates differed by HLA locus, highest for DRB1 and lowest for HLA-C. In a later analysis, V- and J-gene trimming of beta chains associated with a DCLRE1C missense variant, replicated independently.

Remarks on this clone: Its antigen is undetermined.

In the PCR, 60 Vbeta and 13 Jbeta primers were used. TCRdb keeps only in-frame clones here, not all; method: immunoSEQ multiplex PCR. This sample yields some 120,000 clones, of which more than 75% are seen a single time; about 13% belongs to the top ten. The sequenced sample consisted of PBMCs. The rearrangement uses TRBV5-1 and TRBJ2-3, with 10 bases aligning to TRBD2. The source is a woman aged 55-70 years in good health and CMV-seropositive. For the CDR3, the DNA is TGCGCCAGCAGCACTAGCGGGATCTCATCAGATACGCAGTATTTT. It codes for CASSTSGISSDTQYF. The full variable domain, completed using reference TRBV5-1 and TRBJ2-3, is KAGVTQTPRYLIKTRGQQVTLSCSPISGHRSVSWYQQTPGQGLQFLFEYFSETQRNKGNFPGRFSGRQFSNSRSEMNVSTLELGDSALYLCASSTSGISSDTQYFGPGTRLTVL.